In this sample, the clone carrying this TCR beta chain turned up a few times. TCRdb ran MiXCR on the RT-PCR reads and lists one entry per CDR3 protein. The sample includes about 800,000 distinct CDR3 sequences, roughly 20% of them seen just once. The J segment lost 8 bases and the V segment lost 5 bases, leaving 8 bases of the junction unmatched. The CDR3 spans 15 residues. From germline, CDR1 is SEHNR and CDR2 FQNEAQ (reference sequence). The data were obtained in a study of response to subunit inactivated influenza vaccine. The sample here was PBMCs from blood, taken around 5 days after vaccination. This TCR was sampled from a man between 50 and 59 years old who received an inactivated influenza vaccine. This chain uses TRBV7-9 with TRBJ2-1; TRBD2 matches at 11 bases. CDR3 in DNA: TGTGCCAGCAGCGATAGCGGGAGGGCCGAGTATGAGCAGTTCTTC. Its protein is CASSDSGRAEYEQFF. Supplemented by reference TRBV7-9 and TRBJ2-1, the full variable domain reads DTGVSQNPRHKITKRGQNVTFRCDPISEHNRLYWYRQTLGQGPEFLTYFQNEAQLEKSRLLSDRFSAERPKGSFSTLEIQRTEQGDSAMYLCASSDSGRAEYEQFFGPGTRLTVL.